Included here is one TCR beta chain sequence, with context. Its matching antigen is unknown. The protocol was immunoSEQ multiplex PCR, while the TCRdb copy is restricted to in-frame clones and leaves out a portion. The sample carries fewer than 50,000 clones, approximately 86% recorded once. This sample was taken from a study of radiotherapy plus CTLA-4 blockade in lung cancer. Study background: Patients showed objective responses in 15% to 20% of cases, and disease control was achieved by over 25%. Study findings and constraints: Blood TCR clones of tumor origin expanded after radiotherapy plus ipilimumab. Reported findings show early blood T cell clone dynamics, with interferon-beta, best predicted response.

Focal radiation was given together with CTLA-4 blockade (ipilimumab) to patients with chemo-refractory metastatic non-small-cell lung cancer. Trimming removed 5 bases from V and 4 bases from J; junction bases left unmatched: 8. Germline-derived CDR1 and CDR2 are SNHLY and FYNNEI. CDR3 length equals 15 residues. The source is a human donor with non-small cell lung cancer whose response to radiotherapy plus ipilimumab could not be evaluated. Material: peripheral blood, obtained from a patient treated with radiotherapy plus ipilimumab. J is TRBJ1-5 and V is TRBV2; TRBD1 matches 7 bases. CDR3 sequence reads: CASSSGGQPNQPQHF. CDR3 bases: TGTGCCAGCAGTAGCGGGGGACAGCCGAATCAGCCCCAGCATTTT.